What follows are 20 T cell receptor beta chains derived from one specimen sequenced in a study of OX40 agonist ivuxolimab in advanced cancers. The assay was immunoSEQ multiplex PCR, and TCRdb's table has in-frame clones only and misses some. The sample records about 60,000 clones, roughly nine tenths being singletons. This specimen was CD4+ or CD8+ T cells sorted from blood, taken in a trial of the OX40 agonist ivuxolimab. All receptors come from an adult with an advanced solid tumor such as melanoma, head and neck, liver or kidney cancer.

The V gene is TRBV2, the J gene TRBJ2-6, with 8 bases aligning to TRBD1. CDR3 size: 17 residues. Germline V gene lookup returns CDR1 SNHLY and CDR2 FYNNEI. The trim removed 7 bases at V and 4 bases at J, leaving 12 bases unmatched. The CDR3 region has the DNA TGTGCCAGCACGCCGACAGGGGTGTTAGGCGGGGCCAACGTCCTGACTTTC. The encoded protein is CASTPTGVLGGANVLTF.

V usage is TRBV7-2 and J usage is TRBJ2-7; no firm D call. CDR3 length: 14 amino acids. V lost 5 bases and J lost 0, with 11 bases in between. Germline CDR1 SGHTA, CDR2 FQGNSA. CDR3 in amino acids: CASSLSRNSYEQYF. The CDR3 DNA follows: TGTGCCAGCAGCCTCTCCCGGAACTCCTACGAGCAGTACTTC.

The chain couples TRBV6-6 to TRBJ2-1; no clear D gene. From germline, CDR1 is MNHNY and CDR2 SVGAGI (reference sequence). The germline V and J ends were trimmed by 8 bases and 5 bases, with 16 bases remaining between them. The CDR3 extends over 14 amino acids. CDR3 nucleotides: TGTGCCAGCTGCCCCCAGCTAGGTAACAATGAGCAGTTCTTC. It specifies CASCPQLGNNEQFF.

V is TRBV2 and J is TRBJ1-2; D possibly corresponds to TRBD1 (6 bases). Germline V gene data show CDR1 as SNHLY and CDR2 as FYNNEI. The CDR3 has 14 residues. The V gene lost 4 bases and the J gene lost 8 bases, with 17 bases spanning the gap. CDR3 sequence reads: CASSAVGTGRGYTF. Written as DNA, the CDR3 is TGTGCCAGCAGTGCGGTCGGAACAGGGAGAGGCTACACCTTC.

V and J are TRBV4-3 and TRBJ2-3; tentatively, D is TRBD2 (5 bases). CDR1 LGHNA and CDR2 YSLEER come from the germline V gene. CDR3 length: 15 residues. V was cut by 0 bases and J by 3 bases, with 10 bases left in between. The CDR3 DNA sequence: TGCGCCAGCAGCCAAGACGGAGGCGAGACAGATACGCAGTATTTT. Translating it yields CASSQDGGETDTQYF.

The CDR3 region is CASSQASGANVLTF. CDR3 coding DNA: TGCGCCAGCAGCCAAGCTTCTGGGGCCAACGTCCTGACTTTC. The rearrangement joins TRBV4-1 to TRBJ2-6; no firm D call. Trimming shortened V by 1 base and J by 1 base, and 2 bases separated the two germline ends. This CDR3 comprises 14 residues. Germline CDR1 MGHRA, CDR2 YSYEKL.

This clone was seen only a few times. The V call is TRBV18, the J call TRBJ1-5; D not resolved. Trimming left V 3 bases short and J 2 bases short, with 5 bases between. The CDR3 consists of 13 residues. Germline CDR1 is KGHSH and CDR2 is LQKENI. The CDR3 sequence: CASSPKGNQPQHF. DNA for the CDR3: TGTGCCAGCTCACCGAAGGGCAATCAGCCCCAGCATTTT.

The rearrangement joins TRBV28 to TRBJ1-2; D is possibly TRBD1 (6 bases). V was trimmed by 5 bases and J by 4 bases, leaving 14 bases between them. The CDR3 extends over 14 amino acids. Germline CDR1 MDHEN, CDR2 SYDVKM. CDR3 nucleotide sequence: TGTGCCAGCAGTCTCCCAGGGGATTTCTATGGCTACACCTTC. Translated: CASSLPGDFYGYTF.

The chain couples TRBV7-9 to TRBJ2-1, with 15 bases matching TRBD2. Unmatched junction bases numbered 8, after V lost 3 bases and J lost 8 bases. CDR1 and CDR2 (germline): SEHNR, FQNEAQ (reference sequence). The CDR3 is 17 residues long. The CDR3 DNA reads as TGTGCCAGCAGCTTGTTTGGGGGACTAGCGGGAGGACATGAGCAGTTCTTC. Amino acid sequence: CASSLFGGLAGGHEQFF.

This chain joins TRBV2 and TRBJ1-2; D gene uncertain. The V gene's germline CDR1 is SNHLY and CDR2 FYNNEI. The CDR3 spans 13 residues. The ends were cut back, 8 bases at V and 0 bases at J, with 10 bases in the middle. The DNA for the CDR3 is TGTGCCAGCTCGACGCCAGCTAACTATGGCTACACCTTC. Translation: CASSTPANYGYTF.

This clone was seen once. V and J are TRBV5-6 and TRBJ2-7; D not certain. The V gene lost 0 bases and the J gene lost 0 bases, with 16 bases spanning the gap. CDR3 length: 17 amino acids. From germline, CDR1 is SGHDT and CDR2 YYEEEE. The CDR3 bases are TGTGCCAGCAGCTTGGCCAGAGGTGGCGGAAGCTCCTACGAGCAGTACTTC. Translated, it gives CASSLARGGGSSYEQYF.

The rearrangement links TRBV28 to TRBJ2-7; maybe TRBD2 (6 bases). CDR3 length: 14 amino acids. Trimming stripped 8 bases from V and 3 bases from J, with 17 bases between. In germline, CDR1 is MDHEN, CDR2 SYDVKM. CDR3 sequence reads: CASLESGGVYEQYF. The CDR3 DNA sequence: TGTGCCAGCCTTGAGTCCGGGGGAGTCTACGAGCAGTACTTC.

The chain carries TRBV6-4 and TRBJ1-6; D might be TRBD1 (5 bases). CDR1 is MRHNA, CDR2 SNTAGT, per germline. Trimming took off 4 bases at V and 14 bases at J, with 12 bases between the two ends. The CDR3 totals 12 residues. This chain's CDR3 is CASSVGGTALHF. As DNA, the CDR3 is TGTGCCAGCAGTGTGGGGGGAACGGCCCTCCACTTT.

This rearrangement joins TRBV21-1 to TRBJ1-2; TRBD1 was called by the table and not checked on the DNA. TRBV21-1 is termed a pseudogene. There are 15 residues in the CDR3. CDR3 amino acids: CASSRRTGGDYGYTF. Written as DNA, the CDR3 is TGTGCCAGCAGCAGGAGGACAGGGGGGGACTATGGCTACACCTTC.

The chain joins TRBV5-1 to TRBJ1-5, with D tentatively TRBD1 (6 bases). The V end was cut by 2 bases, the J end by 10 bases, with 19 bases between. CDR1 and CDR2 (germline): SGHRS, YFSETQ. CDR3 size: 15 residues. The CDR3 DNA reads TGCGCCAGCAGCTTTCAGGGACACCGCATGGACCCCCAGCATTTT. Translating gives CASSFQGHRMDPQHF.

The count of this clone is one. The chain links TRBV6-5 to TRBJ2-2; 7 nucleotides match TRBD2. Germline CDR1 reads MNHEY; CDR2 reads SVGAGI. The CDR3 has 15 residues. J gave up 5 bases and V 0 bases, and 3 bases lay outside the gene matches. The CDR3 sequence: CASSYSFSGTGELFF. CDR3 nucleotide sequence: TGTGCCAGCAGTTACTCGTTTAGCGGGACCGGGGAGCTGTTTTTT.

V gene TRBV30 combines with J gene TRBJ2-5; 9 bases map to TRBD1. This CDR3 has 14 residues. In germline, CDR1 is GTSNPN, CDR2 SVGIG (reference sequence). Unmatched junction bases numbered 5, after V lost 5 bases and J lost 1 base. The CDR3 sequence: CAWGGQGGQETQYF. CDR3 DNA: TGTGCCTGGGGGGGACAGGGTGGCCAAGAGACCCAGTACTTC.

J is TRBJ1-3 and V is TRBV7-9; 10 bases map to TRBD1. The CDR3 consists of 17 residues. J was trimmed by 2 bases and V by 2 bases; bases with no gene match: 6. Per germline, CDR1 SEHNR and CDR2 FQNEAQ (reference sequence). This CDR3 is CASSLRQGALAGNTIYF. CDR3 nucleotide sequence: TGTGCCAGCAGCTTACGACAGGGGGCGCTTGCTGGAAACACCATATATTTT.

This chain connects TRBV28 to TRBJ2-3; perhaps TRBD1 as D (6 bases). CDR3 length equals 14 residues. V was trimmed by 2 bases and J by 0 bases, leaving 6 bases between them. Germline V gene lookup returns CDR1 MDHEN and CDR2 SYDVKM. Here the CDR3 reads CASSLRGSTDTQYF. The CDR3 DNA reads TGTGCCAGCAGTTTAAGGGGGAGCACAGATACGCAGTATTTT.

The chain links TRBV5-6 to TRBJ1-2, with D possibly matching TRBD1 (6 bases). The CDR3 contains 16 residues. V was trimmed by 4 bases and J by 5 bases, leaving 21 bases between them. Germline V gene data show CDR1 as SGHDT and CDR2 as YYEEEE. DNA for the CDR3: TGTGCCAGCAGCCCGGGTTTCCTGGGGCAGGGGTATGGCTACACCTTC. Residues: CASSPGFLGQGYGYTF.